This T cell receptor beta chain was sequenced during a study of cytomegalovirus exposure and HLA in healthy donors. The sample holds a few counts of this clone. Vbeta (60) and Jbeta (13) primers were used in the PCR. TCRdb keeps only in-frame clones here, not all; method: immunoSEQ multiplex PCR. This sample has 200,000 to 250,000 clones, with approximately 80% found just once. Losses at the gene ends were 5 bases for V and 3 bases for J; bases not matched to a gene: 5. Germline CDR1 is LGHNT and CDR2 is FRNRAP. CDR3 length: 14 amino acids. This clonotype was obtained from a boy aged 2-15 years in good health and CMV-seronegative. V is TRBV12-5 and J is TRBJ2-5; 8 nucleotides line up with TRBD1. The sequenced sample was PBMCs. The CDR3: CASGPPGQEETQYF. DNA for the CDR3: TGTGCTAGTGGTCCGCCGGGACAGGAAGAGACCCAGTACTTC.